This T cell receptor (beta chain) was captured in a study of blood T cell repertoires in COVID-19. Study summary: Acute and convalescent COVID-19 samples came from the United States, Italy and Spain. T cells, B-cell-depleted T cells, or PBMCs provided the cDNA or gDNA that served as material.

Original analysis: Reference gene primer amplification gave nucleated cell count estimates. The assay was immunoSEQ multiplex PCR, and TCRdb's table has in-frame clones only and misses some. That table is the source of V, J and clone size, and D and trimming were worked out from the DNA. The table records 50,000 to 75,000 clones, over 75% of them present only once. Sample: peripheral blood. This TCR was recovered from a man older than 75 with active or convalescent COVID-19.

The CDR3 loop reads CASSYTLGAKGDTGELFF. The DNA of the CDR3 is TGTGCCAGCAGTTACACTTTGGGCGCGAAAGGGGACACCGGGGAGCTGTTTTTT. The rearrangement links TRBV6-2 or TRBV6-3 to TRBJ2-2; a weak D match, TRBD1 (5 bases). Germline CDR1 MNHEY, CDR2 SVGEGT. Trimming removed 2 bases from V and 3 bases from J, with 19 bases in between. The CDR3 totals 18 residues.